The 14 T cell receptor beta chains presented below share a single source sample, sequenced in a study. TCRdb called the 5' RACE reads again in MiXCR, with one record for every CDR3 protein. The sample records approximately 53,000 distinct CDR3 sequences, about 28% being singletons. Sample: tumor-infiltrating memory CD4+ T cells sorted from the breast tumor. Regarding subset: memory CD4+ T cells, CD4+CD45RO+CD25-. These receptor sequences come from a female donor with breast cancer.

The rearrangement links TRBV6-1 to TRBJ1-4, with 7 positions matching TRBD1. Trimming took 6 bases from V and 7 from J; bases not matched to a gene: 11. The CDR3 is 15 residues long. Germline CDR1 MNHNS, CDR2 SASEGT. This CDR3 reads CASSRGPGGGEKLFF. The CDR3 nucleotides read TGTGCCAGCAGCAGGGGTCCAGGGGGTGGTGAAAAACTGTTTTTT.

The chain is built from TRBV28 and TRBJ2-2, with 8 positions matching TRBD2. CDR1 is MDHEN and CDR2 is SYDVKM in the germline V gene. Trimming took 8 bases from V and 7 from J; bases not matched to a gene: 24. This CDR3 is built from 19 residues. This CDR3 reads CASRFLALRGGGSHGELFF. The CDR3 nucleotides read TGTGCCAGCCGATTTTTGGCCCTCCGGGGGGGAGGGTCCCACGGGGAGCTGTTTTTT.

This sequence joins TRBV29-1 and TRBJ1-5; possible D gene TRBD1, 5 bases. Germline V gene sequence: CDR1 SQVTM, CDR2 ANQGSEA. V lost 5 bases, J lost 7 bases, and 12 bases lay in between. The CDR3 length is 12 residues. DNA of the CDR3: TGCAGCGTTCAGGGAGGGGACCAGCCCCAGCATTTT. This translates into CSVQGGDQPQHF. Full variable domain (outside the CDR3, taken from reference TRBV29-1 and TRBJ1-5): SAVISQKPSRDICQRGTSLTIQCQVDSQVTMMFWYRQQPGQSLTLIATANQGSEATYESGFVIDKFPISRPNLTFSTLTVSNMSPEDSSIYLCSVQGGDQPQHFGDGTRLSIL.

The CDR3 reads CASSRLGGSAEQFF. DNA for the CDR3: TGTGCCAGCAGTCGCCTGGGAGGGTCGGCTGAGCAGTTCTTC. The chain is built from TRBV6-5 and TRBJ2-1; the match to TRBD2 covers 7 bases. The V gene's germline CDR1 is MNHEY and CDR2 SVGAGI. This CDR3 is built from 14 residues. V trimming: 5 bases; J trimming: 9 bases; junction bases outside the gene matches: 10.

V and J are TRBV4-3 and TRBJ1-6; the D is unclear. CDR1 and CDR2 from the germline V gene are LGHNA and YSLEER. The CDR3 length is 16 residues. The ends were cut back, 0 bases at V and 10 bases at J, with 16 bases in the middle. The CDR3 spells CASSQETGKKRSPLHF. DNA of the CDR3: TGCGCCAGCAGCCAAGAGACGGGGAAGAAAAGATCACCCCTCCACTTT.

This clonotype was observed a few times. The chain recombines TRBV6-6 with TRBJ2-4; TRBD1 might be the D (6 bases). This CDR3 spans 15 amino acids. Germline CDR1 MNHNY, CDR2 SVGAGI (reference sequence). Trimming took off 6 bases at V and 0 bases at J, with 12 bases between the two ends. The CDR3 region has the DNA TGTGCCAGCAGCCCCGAACAGGGAGCCAAAAACATTCAGTACTTC. This translates into CASSPEQGAKNIQYF.

In this sample, this clonotype turned up many times. The V and J genes are TRBV20-1 and TRBJ1-5, with 10 bases aligning to TRBD1. This CDR3 is built from 17 residues. The trim removed 0 bases at V and 4 bases at J, leaving 9 bases unmatched. Germline V gene data show CDR1 as DFQATT and CDR2 as SNEGSKA (reference sequence). The CDR3 spells CSARDPRQGASNQPQHF. The CDR3 nucleotides read TGCAGTGCTAGAGATCCAAGACAGGGGGCTTCTAATCAGCCCCAGCATTTT.

The chain combines TRBV7-2 with TRBJ2-7; TRBD1 agrees at 9 bases. Trimming removed 5 bases from V and 3 bases from J; junction bases left unmatched: 5. CDR1 is SGHTA, CDR2 FQGNSA, per germline. The CDR3 extends over 14 amino acids. The CDR3 region has the DNA TGTGCCAGCAGCCCGGGGACAGGGAACTACGAGCAGTACTTC. Its translation: CASSPGTGNYEQYF.

V and J are TRBV6-5 and TRBJ2-7; no reliable D call. The CDR3 runs to 13 residues. Germline CDR1 and CDR2: MNHEY and SVGAGI. The V end lost 6 bases, the J end lost 0 bases, and 9 bases lay between the germline ends. The CDR3 sequence: CASRLESSYEQYF. The CDR3 DNA reads as TGTGCCAGCAGATTAGAGAGCTCCTACGAGCAGTACTTC.

This clonotype has only a few counts. The chain combines TRBV20-1 with TRBJ2-3; D gene uncertain. The V and J ends lost 2 bases and 2 bases respectively, with 8 bases between them. CDR1 and CDR2 (germline): DFQATT, SNEGSKA (reference sequence). The CDR3 extends over 13 amino acids. CDR3 sequence reads: CSARSPNTDTQYF. The CDR3 bases are TGCAGTGCTAGATCCCCAAACACAGATACGCAGTATTTT.

The table lists this clonotype with a few counts. The rearrangement links TRBV9 to TRBJ2-2; 8 positions match TRBD2. J lost 2 bases, V lost 0 bases, and 3 bases had no gene match. The V gene's germline CDR1 is SGDLS and CDR2 YYNGEE. The CDR3 runs 16 residues. CDR3 sequence reads: CASSVATSVNTGELFF. For the CDR3, the DNA is TGTGCCAGCAGCGTAGCGACTAGCGTAAACACCGGGGAGCTGTTTTTT. Complete variable domain (other parts from reference TRBV9 and TRBJ2-2): DSGVTQTPKHLITATGQRVTLRCSPRSGDLSVYWYQQSLDQGLQFLIQYYNGEERAKGNILERFSAQQFPDLHSELNLSSLELGDSALYFCASSVATSVNTGELFFGEGSRLTVL.

The chain is built from TRBV7-2 and TRBJ2-1; D assignment may be TRBD1 or TRBD2 (5 bases each). CDR1 and CDR2 (germline): SGHTA, FQGNSA. CDR3 length: 13 amino acids. Between the trimmed V and J ends, which lost 5 bases and 6 bases, there was a span of 11 bases. CDR3 sequence (DNA): TGTGCCAGCAGCACAACTAGGGGCAATGAGCAGTTCTTC. Protein product: CASSTTRGNEQFF.

The chain carries TRBV7-3 and TRBJ2-2; TRBD2 aligns across 7 bases. Per the germline V gene, CDR1 is SGHTA and CDR2 is FQGTGA. The CDR3 totals 17 residues. The trim removed 5 bases at V and 1 base at J, leaving 10 bases unmatched. The DNA for the CDR3 is TGTGCCAGCAGCCCGCTCAGCGGGATGCGGAACACCGGGGAGCTGTTTTTT. It specifies CASSPLSGMRNTGELFF.

A word on this clonotype: One end of the junction varies from germline; a read error may be responsible. The chain is built from TRBV7-6 and TRBJ2-5; D not certain. The CDR3 contains 13 residues. The germline CDR1 and CDR2 sequences are SGHVS and FNYEAQ. DNA of the CDR3: TGTGCCAGCAGCCCCGGGCCCGCGGAGACCCCGTACTTC. This gives the protein CASSPGPAETPYF.